Shown below are 30 T cell receptor beta chains from a single sample sequenced in a study of shared clonotypes between healthy human individuals. CD45RO negativity and positive selection for CCR7 defined naive CD8 cells, a population that excluded terminally differentiated effector memory CD45RA+ cells. Only in-frame clones appear in the TCRdb table, and some are missing; sequencing was by immunoSEQ multiplex PCR. The sample includes roughly 1,800,000 clones, around 96% of them seen just once. Sequencing was performed on naive CD8+ T cells sorted from blood. These receptor sequences come from a man between 18 and 35 years old in good health.

As regards this clone: Other DNA sequences in this sample translate to the same CDR3. This chain joins TRBV11-2 and TRBJ2-5; D is possibly TRBD1 or TRBD2 (6 bases each). Looked up from germline, CDR1 is SGHAT and CDR2 is FQNNGV. V was clipped by 1 base and J by 4 bases, with 10 bases between them. The CDR3 sequence is 14 residues long. The CDR3: CASSLVGGSETQYF. CDR3 bases: TGTGCCAGCAGCTTAGTGGGGGGCTCAGAGACCCAGTACTTC.

The chain employs TRBV27 and TRBJ2-7; D is perhaps TRBD2 (6 bases). This CDR3 is 14 amino acids long. V lost 1 base, J lost 5 bases, and 12 bases lay in between. The V gene's germline CDR1 is MNHEY and CDR2 SMNVEV (reference sequence). This CDR3 is CASSLFAGLDEQYF. The CDR3 nucleotides read TGTGCCAGCAGTTTATTTGCGGGGTTAGACGAGCAGTACTTC.

J is TRBJ2-2 and V is TRBV5-6; D gene unclear. The CDR3 extends over 16 amino acids. V was pared by 2 bases and J by 6 bases, with 17 bases between. The germline V gene encodes CDR1 SGHDT and CDR2 YYEEEE. In DNA form, the CDR3 reads TGTGCCAGCAGCTTTGGATGGGAAATGGACGCCGGGGAGCTGTTTTTT. This gives the protein CASSFGWEMDAGELFF.

The gene calls are TRBV4-3 and TRBJ2-2; weak D call: TRBD1 (5 bases). Germline CDR1 reads LGHNA; CDR2 reads YSLEER. V gave up 0 bases and J gave up 3 bases, with 17 bases separating them. The CDR3 spans 18 residues. In DNA form, the CDR3 reads TGCGCCAGCAGCCAAGATCTTTTGAGCAGGGCCTACACCGGGGAGCTGTTTTTT. This translates into CASSQDLLSRAYTGELFF.

V gene TRBV13 combines with J gene TRBJ1-2; D is uncertain. CDR3 length equals 14 residues. Germline CDR1 and CDR2: PRHDT and FYEKMQ (reference sequence). Trimming took off 6 bases at V and 2 bases at J, with 13 bases between the two ends. The CDR3 loop is CASSTFSANYGYTF. DNA for the CDR3: TGTGCCAGCAGTACGTTTAGCGCGAACTATGGCTACACCTTC.

The table lists this clone with a count of one. The chain has TRBV30 and TRBJ2-3; no reliable D call. The CDR3 totals 12 residues. V lost 0 bases and J lost 4, with 5 bases in between. Germline CDR1 GTSNPN, CDR2 SVGIG (reference sequence). This CDR3 reads CAWSVSSDTQYF. CDR3 sequence (DNA): TGTGCCTGGAGTGTTTCATCAGATACGCAGTATTTT.

V is TRBV29-1 and J is TRBJ2-1; the match to TRBD2 covers 8 bases. The CDR3 length is 14 residues. J lost 6 bases, V lost 5 bases, and 9 bases had no gene match. Germline assignment: CDR1 SQVTM and CDR2 ANQGSEA. The CDR3 sequence is CSVPGTSFPNEQFF. The CDR3 bases are TGCAGCGTTCCCGGGACTAGTTTTCCCAATGAGCAGTTCTTC.

The chain couples TRBV29-1 to TRBJ2-3; TRBD2 matches at 14 bases. The CDR3 contains 15 residues. After removal of 3 bases from V and 2 bases from J, the junction contained 1 base not matched to a gene. CDR1 and CDR2 from the germline V gene are SQVTM and ANQGSEA. The CDR3 spells CSVEGLAGDTDTQYF. CDR3 nucleotide sequence: TGCAGCGTTGAGGGACTAGCGGGAGACACAGATACGCAGTATTTT.

This chain uses TRBV6-4 with TRBJ2-1, with D possibly being TRBD2 (5 bases). Germline V gene data show CDR1 as MRHNA and CDR2 as SNTAGT. This CDR3 has 14 residues. Trimming took off 2 bases at V and 8 bases at J, with 13 bases between the two ends. CDR3 protein: CASSDRVGSDEQFF. The CDR3 coding sequence is TGTGCCAGCAGTGACAGGGTAGGGAGCGATGAGCAGTTCTTC.

The V call is TRBV7-8, the J call TRBJ2-2, with TRBD1 matching 10 bases. The junction had 6 bases not matched to a gene; V was cut back by 11 bases and J by 6 bases. CDR1 is SGHVS, CDR2 FQNEAQ, per germline. The CDR3 totals 13 residues. CDR3 coding DNA: TGTGCCGGGGGACAGGGGTACGCCGGGGAGCTGTTTTTT. This sequence encodes CAGGQGYAGELFF.

CDR3 nucleotide sequence: TGTGCCAGCTCATTTTCTCGGGCCGAATACTACGAGCAGTACTTC. As protein: CASSFSRAEYYEQYF. The V call is TRBV18, the J call TRBJ2-7; D ambiguous. The CDR3 runs to 15 residues. Trimming pared 5 bases from V and 3 bases from J, leaving 17 bases between. Looked up from germline, CDR1 is KGHSH and CDR2 is LQKENI.

The chain combines TRBV9 with TRBJ1-5; D is perhaps TRBD1 (6 bases). This CDR3 comprises 13 residues. The germline V gene has CDR1 SGDLS and CDR2 YYNGEE. Trimming left V 4 bases short and J 4 bases short, with 9 bases between. CDR3 nucleotide sequence: TGTGCCAGCAGCAGAGGGGGTAATCAGCCCCAGCATTTT. It translates to CASSRGGNQPQHF.

CDR3 sequence: CSVGESSGPTPGELFF. Here the CDR3 DNA reads TGCAGCGTTGGGGAATCTAGCGGACCTACCCCCGGGGAGCTGTTTTTT. The chain uses TRBV29-1 and TRBJ2-2; 7 bases map to TRBD2. The germline gives CDR1 SQVTM, CDR2 ANQGSEA. The junction had 14 bases not matched to a gene; V was cut back by 4 bases and J by 6 bases. The CDR3 length is 16 residues.

This chain links TRBV9 with TRBJ2-1, with D unresolved. CDR3 length: 14 residues. Trimming removed 1 base at V and 1 base at J, with 6 bases between. The V gene's germline CDR1 is SGDLS and CDR2 YYNGEE. Here the CDR3 reads CASSVYGSYNEQFF. In DNA, the CDR3 is TGTGCCAGCAGCGTATATGGTTCCTACAATGAGCAGTTCTTC.

This chain uses TRBV2 with TRBJ2-1; 12 bases align to TRBD2. Germline CDR1 and CDR2: SNHLY and FYNNEI. The CDR3 totals 16 residues. The J segment lost 4 bases and the V segment lost 5 bases, leaving 6 bases of the junction unmatched. CDR3 protein: CASSPRLAGVYNEQFF. In DNA, the CDR3 is TGTGCCAGCAGTCCTAGACTAGCGGGAGTGTACAATGAGCAGTTCTTC.

The V and J genes are TRBV11-2 and TRBJ1-3; D uncertain. Germline lookup yields CDR1 SGHAT and CDR2 FQNNGV. Between the trimmed V and J ends, which lost 6 bases and 0 bases, there was a span of 12 bases. CDR3 length: 15 amino acids. The CDR3 sequence is CASRGEEGSGNTIYF. The CDR3 bases are TGTGCCAGCAGGGGTGAGGAGGGCTCTGGAAACACCATATATTTT.

This chain uses TRBV28 with TRBJ2-7; D uncertain. Germline-derived CDR1 and CDR2 are MDHEN and SYDVKM. This CDR3 has 12 amino acids. V gave up 3 bases and J gave up 3 bases, with 6 bases separating them. The CDR3 DNA sequence: TGTGCCAGCAGTTTGGACCTCTACGAGCAGTACTTC. Protein: CASSLDLYEQYF.

Details on this clone: The same CDR3 can be traced to other DNA sequences in this sample. The V and J genes are TRBV19 and TRBJ2-7; D unclear. CDR3 length equals 12 residues. Germline V gene sequence: CDR1 LNHDA, CDR2 SQIVND (reference sequence). V was shortened by 3 bases and J by 3 bases, with 6 bases between the two germline ends. The CDR3, as DNA: TGTGCCAGTAGTATCGACAACTACGAGCAGTACTTC. Amino acids: CASSIDNYEQYF.

The V gene is TRBV19, the J gene TRBJ1-6; D is perhaps TRBD1 (5 bases). The germline V gene has CDR1 LNHDA and CDR2 SQIVND (reference sequence). CDR3 length: 14 residues. V lost 5 bases to trimming and J lost 10 bases, with 15 bases between them. The CDR3 DNA reads TGTGCCAGTAGTGCCCCAGGGAGGCACTCACCCCTCCACTTT. It is translated as CASSAPGRHSPLHF.

The V call is TRBV7-9, the J call TRBJ1-4; D gene uncertain. The V gene lost 3 bases and the J gene lost 6 bases, with 5 bases spanning the gap. The CDR3 covers 12 residues. Germline values: CDR1 SEHNR, CDR2 FQNEAQ (reference sequence). The CDR3 is CASSFYDEKLFF. The CDR3 nucleotides are TGTGCCAGCAGCTTTTACGATGAAAAACTGTTTTTT.

The chain joins TRBV5-1 to TRBJ2-5; 11 bases are a match to TRBD2. Germline CDR1 SGHRS, CDR2 YFSETQ. The CDR3 spans 15 residues. The V segment lost 7 bases and the J segment 1 base; nucleotides outside the gene matches: 6. CDR3 amino acids: CASRWTSGSQETQYF. CDR3 coding DNA: TGCGCCAGCCGATGGACTAGCGGGTCCCAAGAGACCCAGTACTTC. Variable domain in full (rest from reference TRBV5-1 and TRBJ2-5): KAGVTQTPRYLIKTRGQQVTLSCSPISGHRSVSWYQQTPGQGLQFLFEYFSETQRNKGNFPGRFSGRQFSNSRSEMNVSTLELGDSALYLCASRWTSGSQETQYFGPGTRLLVL.

The chain combines TRBV29-1 with TRBJ1-1, with D perhaps matching TRBD1 (5 bases). The CDR3 extends over 12 amino acids. Between the trimmed V and J ends, which lost 5 bases and 4 bases, there was a span of 11 bases. CDR1 SQVTM and CDR2 ANQGSEA come from the germline V gene. The DNA of the CDR3 is TGCAGCGTTCTTCGGGGGGGCACTGAAGCTTTCTTT. It encodes CSVLRGGTEAFF.

This clone was seen a single time. V and J are TRBV5-1 and TRBJ2-7; TRBD1 is a possible D gene (6 bases). The CDR3 spans 16 residues. The V gene's germline CDR1 is SGHRS and CDR2 YFSETQ. Trimming cost V 3 bases and J 0 bases, with 16 bases left between them. Here the CDR3 reads CASSSTGHLNSYEQYF. The CDR3 DNA reads as TGCGCCAGCAGCTCAACGGGACACCTAAACTCCTACGAGCAGTACTTC.

The chain is built from TRBV4-3 and TRBJ2-2; 10 bases align to TRBD1. The CDR3 is 15 amino acids. J gave up 5 bases and V 6 bases, and 6 bases lay outside the gene matches. The germline CDR1 and CDR2 sequences are LGHNA and YSLEER. CDR3 region: CASSPGTGVTGELFF. Here the CDR3 DNA reads TGCGCCAGCAGTCCCGGGACAGGGGTTACCGGGGAGCTGTTTTTT.

This sequence joins TRBV7-8 and TRBJ2-7, with 10 positions matching TRBD1. CDR1 is SGHVS, CDR2 FQNEAQ, per germline. The CDR3 is 14 amino acids. Losses at the gene ends were 5 bases for V and 4 bases for J; bases not matched to a gene: 5. This CDR3 is CASSLGQGRYEQYF. The CDR3 nucleotides read TGTGCCAGCAGCCTGGGACAGGGGAGATACGAGCAGTACTTC.

This chain links TRBV29-1 with TRBJ2-1; 8 bases agree with TRBD1. In germline, CDR1 is SQVTM, CDR2 ANQGSEA. The junction had 9 bases not matched to a gene; V was cut back by 5 bases and J by 9 bases. The CDR3 extends over 13 amino acids. The CDR3 DNA is TGCAGCGTTAAAATGACAGGGGAATTTGAGCAGTTCTTC. Amino acid sequence: CSVKMTGEFEQFF.

V is TRBV5-4 and J is TRBJ2-7; a weak D match, TRBD2 (7 bases). Germline lookup yields CDR1 SGHNT and CDR2 YYREEE (reference sequence). V was pared by 5 bases and J by 3 bases, with 12 bases between. The length of the CDR3 is 13 residues. The CDR3 loop reads CASRMGGHYEQYF. The CDR3 nucleotides are TGTGCCAGCAGAATGGGGGGGCACTACGAGCAGTACTTC.

This clone has a single count. The J gene is TRBJ1-5, the V gene TRBV19; no clear D. Germline lookup yields CDR1 LNHDA and CDR2 SQIVND (reference sequence). CDR3 size: 15 residues. Trimming pared 3 bases from V and 7 bases from J, leaving 16 bases between. CDR3 sequence (DNA): TGTGCCAGTAGTATCGTTGGGGTCAAGGGACAGCCCCAGCATTTT. Its protein product is CASSIVGVKGQPQHF.

The chain combines TRBV5-1 with TRBJ2-1; D remains unclear. The germline V gene has CDR1 SGHRS and CDR2 YFSETQ. V was cut by 0 bases and J by 8 bases, with 9 bases left in between. The CDR3 runs 13 residues. In DNA, the CDR3 is TGCGCCAGCAGCTTGGAAAGCCCCCATGAGCAGTTCTTC. Amino acids: CASSLESPHEQFF.

This clone showed up just once. This chain connects TRBV29-1 to TRBJ1-2; tentatively, D is TRBD1 (5 bases). CDR3 length equals 17 residues. The germline gives CDR1 SQVTM, CDR2 ANQGSEA. V lost 3 bases to trimming and J lost 6 bases, with 26 bases between them. CDR3 coding DNA: TGCAGCGTTGATTTGCGTAGCTTCAGGGAGGGTAGGAATGGCTACACCTTC. Residues: CSVDLRSFREGRNGYTF. Variable domain in full (rest from reference TRBV29-1 and TRBJ1-2): SAVISQKPSRDICQRGTSLTIQCQVDSQVTMMFWYRQQPGQSLTLIATANQGSEATYESGFVIDKFPISRPNLTFSTLTVSNMSPEDSSIYLCSVDLRSFREGRNGYTFGSGTRLTVV.